This T cell receptor beta chain was observed in a study of T cells in localized non-small cell lung cancer. With V trimmed by 3 bases and J by 0 bases, 6 bases remained unmatched. Per germline, CDR1 SGHVS and CDR2 FQNEAQ. The CDR3 runs to 17 residues. Sequencing used immunoSEQ multiplex PCR; TCRdb keeps in-frame clones, though not all of them. The profile shows 25,000 to 35,000 clones, roughly 90% of them singletons. The sample was peripheral blood, taken before any cancer treatment. The genes are TRBV7-8 and TRBJ2-2; 8 positions match TRBD2. This TCR was sampled from a female donor older than 55 with stage I lung adenocarcinoma. The DNA for the CDR3 is TGTGCCAGCAGCTTTGGGGTAGCGGGGACGAACACCGGGGAGCTGTTTTTT. This sequence encodes CASSFGVAGTNTGELFF.